This T cell receptor beta chain was recovered during a study of identical twins. General observations from the study: Within twin pairs, the out-of-frame alpha sequences they shared showed excess low generation probability. One should note that invariant MAIT and iNKT cells could partly confound zero-insertion analyses. The study reached conclusions through statistical analysis that was cross-sectional, not following the same donors.

V was clipped by 5 bases and J by 4 bases, with 14 bases between them. The germline V gene encodes CDR1 SGHTA and CDR2 FQGNSA. The CDR3 contains 14 residues. This clonotype was seen at least ten times. Its cognate antigen is unknown. After template switching added a universal primer site, the resulting cDNA carried unique molecular identifiers. One entry per CDR3 protein results from TCRdb running MiXCR on the 5' RACE reads. This sample has 280,000 or so distinct CDR3 sequences; about 8.3% occur once, and the top ten carry less than 2.5%. These sequences were also reported in another study, on yellow fever vaccine responses in identical twins.

The sample was memory (CD45RO+) T cells sorted from blood. J is TRBJ1-2 and V is TRBV7-2, with D maybe TRBD1 (5 bases). This clonotype originated in a woman aged 18-29 years in good health. The CDR3 bases are TGTGCCAGCAGCGCTAGACAGTTATCCTATGGCTACACCTTC. This codes for CASSARQLSYGYTF.